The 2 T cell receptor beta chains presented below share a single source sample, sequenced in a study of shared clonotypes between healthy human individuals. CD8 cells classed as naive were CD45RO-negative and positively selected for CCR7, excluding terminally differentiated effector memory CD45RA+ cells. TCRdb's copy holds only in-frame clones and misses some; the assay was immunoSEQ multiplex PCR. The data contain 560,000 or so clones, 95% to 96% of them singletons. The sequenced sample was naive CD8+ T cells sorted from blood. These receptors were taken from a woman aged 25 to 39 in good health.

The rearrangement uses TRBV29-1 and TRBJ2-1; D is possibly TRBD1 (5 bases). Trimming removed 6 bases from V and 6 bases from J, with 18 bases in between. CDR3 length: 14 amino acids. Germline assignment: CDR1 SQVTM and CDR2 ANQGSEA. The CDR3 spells CSVDGWAGSNEQFF. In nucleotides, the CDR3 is TGCAGCGTGGATGGCTGGGCAGGGTCCAATGAGCAGTTCTTC.

This chain's CDR3 is CASSSSWETEAFF. CDR3 nucleotides: TGCGCCAGCAGTTCCTCATGGGAAACTGAAGCTTTCTTT. The V call is TRBV5-1, the J call TRBJ1-1, with D hard to call. The CDR3 length is 13 residues. Trimming cost V 5 bases and J 5 bases, with 13 bases left between them. Germline V gene sequence: CDR1 SGHRS, CDR2 YFSETQ.